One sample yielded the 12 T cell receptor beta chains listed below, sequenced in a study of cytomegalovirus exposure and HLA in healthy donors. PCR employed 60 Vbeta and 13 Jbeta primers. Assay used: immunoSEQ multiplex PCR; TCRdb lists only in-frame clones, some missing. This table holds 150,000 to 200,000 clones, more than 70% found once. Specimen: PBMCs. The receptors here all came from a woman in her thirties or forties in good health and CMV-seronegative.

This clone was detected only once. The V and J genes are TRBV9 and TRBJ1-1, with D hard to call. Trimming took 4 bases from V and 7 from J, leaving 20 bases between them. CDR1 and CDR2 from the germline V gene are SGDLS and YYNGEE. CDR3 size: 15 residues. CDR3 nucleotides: TGTGCCAGCAGCCCAAATCCGGACTACGGCCATGAAGCTTTCTTT. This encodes CASSPNPDYGHEAFF.

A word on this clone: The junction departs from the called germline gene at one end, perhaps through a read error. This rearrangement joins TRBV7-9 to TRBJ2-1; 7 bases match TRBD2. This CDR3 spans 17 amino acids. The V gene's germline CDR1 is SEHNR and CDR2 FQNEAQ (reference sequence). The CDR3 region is CSSSSPWGRGSYNEQFF. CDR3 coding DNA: TGTTCCAGCAGCTCCCCCTGGGGGAGGGGTTCCTACAATGAGCAGTTCTTC. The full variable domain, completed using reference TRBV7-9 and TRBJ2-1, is DTGVSQNPRHKITKRGQNVTFRCDPISEHNRLYWYRQTLGQGPEFLTYFQNEAQLEKSRLLSDRFSAERPKGSFSTLEIQRTEQGDSAMYLCSSSSPWGRGSYNEQFFGPGTRLTVL.

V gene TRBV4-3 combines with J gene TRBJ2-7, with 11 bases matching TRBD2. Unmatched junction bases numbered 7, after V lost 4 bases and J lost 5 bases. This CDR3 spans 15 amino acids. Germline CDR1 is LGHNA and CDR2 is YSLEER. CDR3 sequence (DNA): TGCGCCAGCAGCCGACTACTAGCGGGAGTAGACGAGCAGTACTTC. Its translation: CASSRLLAGVDEQYF.

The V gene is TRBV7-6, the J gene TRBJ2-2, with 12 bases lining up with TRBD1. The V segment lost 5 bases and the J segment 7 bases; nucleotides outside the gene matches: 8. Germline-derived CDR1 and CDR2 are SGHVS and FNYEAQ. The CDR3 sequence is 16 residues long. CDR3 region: CASSEMGQGASGELFF. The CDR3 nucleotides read TGTGCCAGCAGCGAGATGGGACAGGGGGCGAGCGGGGAGCTGTTTTTT. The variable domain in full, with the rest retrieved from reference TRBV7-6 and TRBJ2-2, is GAGVSQSPRYKVTKRGQDVALRCDPISGHVSLYWYRQALGQGPEFLTYFNYEAQQDKSGLPNDRFSAERPEGSISTLTIQRTEQRDSAMYRCASSEMGQGASGELFFGEGSRLTVL.

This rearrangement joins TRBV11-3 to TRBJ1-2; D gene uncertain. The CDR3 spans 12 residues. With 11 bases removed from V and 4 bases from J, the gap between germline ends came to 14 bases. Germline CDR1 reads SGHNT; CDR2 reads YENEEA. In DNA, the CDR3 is TGTGCCGAAGAGACTTTGGGCTATGGCTACACCTTC. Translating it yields CAEETLGYGYTF.

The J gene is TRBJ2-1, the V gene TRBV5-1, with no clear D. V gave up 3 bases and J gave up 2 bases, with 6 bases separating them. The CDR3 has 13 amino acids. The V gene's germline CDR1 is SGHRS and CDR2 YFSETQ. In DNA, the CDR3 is TGCGCCAGCAGCTCCTCTACCTACAATGAGCAGTTCTTC. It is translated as CASSSSTYNEQFF.

CDR3 in amino acids: CASSPRDRGGYGYTF. The CDR3 region has the DNA TGTGCCAGCAGCCCACGGGACAGGGGAGGATATGGCTACACCTTC. The chain has TRBV7-2 and TRBJ1-2; TRBD1 matches at 10 bases. Germline CDR1 is SGHTA and CDR2 is FQGNSA. The CDR3 has 15 residues. V shed 5 bases, J shed 5 bases, and the junction held 8 bases outside the gene matches.

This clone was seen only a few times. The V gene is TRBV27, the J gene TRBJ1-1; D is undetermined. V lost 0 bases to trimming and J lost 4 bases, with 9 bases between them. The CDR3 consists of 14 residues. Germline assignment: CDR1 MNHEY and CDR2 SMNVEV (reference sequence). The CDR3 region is CASSLSLGRTEAFF. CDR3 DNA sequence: TGTGCCAGCAGTTTATCTTTGGGCCGCACTGAAGCTTTCTTT.

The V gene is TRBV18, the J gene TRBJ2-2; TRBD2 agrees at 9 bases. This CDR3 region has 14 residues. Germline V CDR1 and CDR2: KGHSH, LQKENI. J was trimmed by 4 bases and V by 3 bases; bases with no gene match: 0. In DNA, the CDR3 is TGTGCCAGCTCACCGGGACTAGCCACCGGGGAGCTGTTTTTT. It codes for CASSPGLATGELFF.

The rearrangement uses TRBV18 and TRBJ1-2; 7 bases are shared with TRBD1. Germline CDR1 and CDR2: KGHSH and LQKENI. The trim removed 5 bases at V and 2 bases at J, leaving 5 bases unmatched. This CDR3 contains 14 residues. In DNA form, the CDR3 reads TGTGCCAGCTCAGCGACAGGGTACAACTATGGCTACACCTTC. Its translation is CASSATGYNYGYTF.

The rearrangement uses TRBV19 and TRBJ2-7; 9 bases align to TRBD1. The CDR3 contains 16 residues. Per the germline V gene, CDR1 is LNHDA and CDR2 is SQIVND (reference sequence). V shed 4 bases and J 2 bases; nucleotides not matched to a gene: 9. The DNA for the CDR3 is TGTGCCAGTAGTAACCCCGGGACAGGGCAGGCCTACGAGCAGTACGTC. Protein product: CASSNPGTGQAYEQYV.

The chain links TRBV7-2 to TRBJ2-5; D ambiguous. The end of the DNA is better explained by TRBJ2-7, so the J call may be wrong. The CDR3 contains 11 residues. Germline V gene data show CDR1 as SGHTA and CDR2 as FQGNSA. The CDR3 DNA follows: TGTGCCAGCAGCCCGAACTACGAGCAGTACTTC. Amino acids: CASSPNYEQYF.